Listed below are T cell receptor beta chains from one sample, sequenced in a study of shared clonotypes between healthy human individuals. Sequencing was performed with immunoSEQ multiplex PCR; in TCRdb, only in-frame clones are kept and a portion is missing. The table records 950,000 to 1,300,000 clones, more than 65% of them present only once. Sequences were obtained from memory CD4+ T cells sorted from blood. These TCRs come from a man aged 18 to 35 in good health. The CDR3 runs from the conserved cysteine through the conserved F or W.

TRBV7-2	TRBJ1-4	CASSLASGIHNEKLFF
TRBV19	TRBJ1-5	CASHGTKDQPQHF
TRBV5-4	TRBJ1-1	CASREGVGNTEAFF
TRBV9	TRBJ1-2	CASSPQGPSNYGYTF
TRBV2	TRBJ1-4	CASSPGLATNEKLFF
TRBV19	TRBJ2-1	CASSKGGGALYNEQFF
TRBV6-5	TRBJ1-3	CASILKGSGNTIYF
TRBV5-1	TRBJ1-4	CASSLVAGDKEKLFF
TRBV6-4	TRBJ2-7	CASSEDRGRRQYF
TRBV6-1	TRBJ2-2	CASSESGQKTGELFF
TRBV7-2	TRBJ2-7	CASSGQVLSSYEQYF
TRBV5-1	TRBJ1-2	CASSLGGAANYGYTF
TRBV6-1	TRBJ1-2	CASSDRPHYGYTF
TRBV7-9	TRBJ2-7	CASSLAGQGYEQYF
TRBV28	TRBJ1-5	CAARRRSQPQHF
TRBV6-5	TRBJ2-7	CASSYSRTGGHEQYF
TRBV5-1	TRBJ2-5	CASSSITGVETQYF
TRBV10-1	TRBJ2-1	CASSLQRESSEQFF
TRBV5-1	TRBJ2-7	CASSRDGGPYEQYF
TRBV18	TRBJ1-1	CASSPLAGPNTEAFF
TRBV7-2	TRBJ1-2	CASSSGLDHGYTF
TRBV7-2	TRBJ1-5	CASSFVGYGQPQHF
TRBV15	TRBJ2-7	CATSRRLGQGSYEQYF
TRBV5-5	TRBJ2-5	CASSLAKGGPQETQYF
TRBV2	TRBJ1-1	CASTQTGNTEAFF
TRBV7-2	TRBJ1-1	CASSLAGNMNTEAFF
TRBV10-1	TRBJ2-2	CASSESGASNTGELFF
TRBV10-2	TRBJ2-3	CASNRADTQYF
TRBV7-2	TRBJ2-5	CASSPPSGVRETQYF
TRBV19	TRBJ1-6	CASRAGQAWNSPLHF
TRBV18	TRBJ1-5	CASSQPGAPQHF
TRBV7-2	TRBJ2-3	CASSPYTDTQYF
TRBV30	TRBJ2-7	CAWSVSGGREQYF
TRBV7-9	TRBJ1-1	CASSTRNTEAFF
TRBV30	TRBJ1-1	CAWSPDRGLEAFF
TRBV7-2	TRBJ2-1	CASSRGGLAGGSNEQFF
TRBV6-6	TRBJ1-2	CASRTGTGEGYGYTF
TRBV7-2	TRBJ2-5	CASSHETGTGETQYF
TRBV6-5	TRBJ1-5	CASRLGPYSNQPQHF
TRBV9	TRBJ2-3	CASSVGPGDYPTDTQYF
TRBV7-9	TRBJ2-5	CASRGEETQYF
TRBV10-2	TRBJ1-5	CASSVGTQGNQPQHF
TRBV19	TRBJ1-5	CASSLGGSGSNQPQHF
TRBV6-6	TRBJ1-1	CASIRRRGTEAFF
TRBV19	TRBJ2-7	CASSTTRSAQYF
TRBV6-1	TRBJ2-5	CASSESFGETQYF
TRBV19	TRBJ1-1	CASGDMNTEAFF
TRBV9	TRBJ2-1	CASSVELWNEQFF
TRBV7-8	TRBJ2-1	CASSLNRDLGVYEQFF
TRBV21-1	TRBJ2-3	CASTRGSGNGTDTQYF
TRBV6-5	TRBJ2-7	CASRNRDRNSYEQYF
TRBV9	TRBJ1-2	CASSPDREYGYTF
TRBV9	TRBJ2-7	CASSPRQGEGVKQYF
TRBV28	TRBJ2-5	CASSLLYQETQYF
TRBV6-6	TRBJ2-6	CASRRISGLFDNVLTF
TRBV27	TRBJ1-5	CASSLSPDQPQHF
TRBV11-2	TRBJ2-3	CASSLVDHTQYF
TRBV19	TRBJ2-7	CASLGLAGTYEQYF
TRBV28	TRBJ1-1	CASSLRTEAFF
TRBV19	TRBJ1-3	CASTKDTFSGNTIYF